The rows below give T cell receptor beta chains drawn from one sample of a study of T-cell reconstitution after alpha-beta-depleted transplantation in children. TCRdb redid the calling of the PCR reads with MiXCR, one entry per CDR3 protein. The profile shows about 440,000 distinct CDR3 sequences, approximately 42% of them singletons. Source: PBMCs, taken before TCRalphabeta/CD19-depleted stem cell transplant. Every receptor here comes from a girl under 10 years old with aplastic anemia, due to receive a stem cell transplant. CDR3s include the opening cysteine and the closing phenylalanine or tryptophan. A D gene is named only where the DNA matches it firmly. The size of a clone is reported for some rows only, either as once, few or many, or as a class for expanded clones.

D gene	V gene	J gene	CDR3 length	clone size	CDR3 protein	CDR3 DNA
NA	TRBV7-9	TRBJ2-2	10	many	CASSFFELFF	TGTGCCAGCAGCTTCTTTGAGCTGTTTTTT
TRBD2	TRBV2	TRBJ2-7	15	NA	CASSGTTSGNYEQYF	TGTGCCAGCAGTGGAACGACTAGCGGGAACTACGAGCAGTACTTC
NA	TRBV30	TRBJ2-1	12	NA	CAWSVEYNEQFF	TGTGCCTGGAGTGTAGAGTACAATGAGCAGTTCTTC
TRBD2	TRBV5-4	TRBJ2-1	17	NA	CASSLQLAGTRYNEQFF	TGTGCCAGCAGCTTGCAACTAGCGGGGACCCGCTACAATGAGCAGTTCTTC
NA	TRBV6-6	TRBJ2-3	11	once	CASELGDTQYF	TGTGCCAGTGAACTGGGAGATACGCAGTATTTT
NA	TRBV20-1	TRBJ1-1	14	NA	CSARTYREGTEAFF	TGCAGTGCGAGAACTTACAGGGAAGGCACTGAAGCTTTCTTT
NA	TRBV7-6	TRBJ1-1	13	NA	CASSVGPRTEAFF	TGTGCCAGCAGCGTAGGGCCTCGCACTGAAGCTTTCTTT
NA	TRBV15	TRBJ1-3	14	few	CATSSDVGGNTIYF	TGTGCCACCAGCAGCGACGTTGGGGGGAACACCATATATTTT
NA	TRBV7-9	TRBJ2-2	15	few	CASSQDGRHTGELFF	TGTGCCAGCAGCCAAGATGGCAGACACACCGGGGAGCTGTTTTTT
NA	TRBV20-1	TRBJ2-4	17	few	CSASRETASLAKNIQYF	TGCAGTGCTAGTCGGGAGACCGCCTCGTTAGCCAAAAACATTCAGTACTTC
NA	TRBV9	TRBJ2-3	14	once	CASSARLSTDTQYF	TGTGCCAGCAGCGCGAGGTTAAGCACAGATACGCAGTATTTT
NA	TRBV25-1	TRBJ2-3	12	many	CASTHFTDTQYF	TGTGCCAGCACCCATTTCACAGATACGCAGTATTTT
TRBD1	TRBV20-1	TRBJ2-1	16	NA	CSARDLRQGVYNEQFF	TGCAGTGCTAGAGATCTGAGGCAGGGGGTATACAATGAGCAGTTCTTC
NA	TRBV12-3/TRBV12-4	TRBJ2-7	14	many	CASSPRVRSYEQYF	TGTGCCAGCAGTCCTAGAGTCAGATCCTACGAGCAGTACTTC
TRBD2	TRBV19	TRBJ2-2	16	NA	CASNPGLAGASPELFF	TGTGCCAGTAACCCCGGACTAGCGGGGGCCTCGCCGGAGCTGTTTTTT
TRBD1	TRBV25-1	TRBJ1-2	14	NA	CASSETGSTYGYTF	TGTGCCAGCAGCGAGACAGGGAGTACCTATGGCTACACCTTC
TRBD1	TRBV20-1	TRBJ2-6	14	few	CSAVGQGLANVLTF	TGCAGTGCTGTGGGACAGGGGCTAGCCAACGTCCTGACTTTC
NA	TRBV4-1	TRBJ2-1	15	NA	CASSPSGTRDNEQFF	TGCGCCAGCAGCCCATCCGGGACGCGTGACAATGAGCAGTTCTTC
NA	TRBV6-2/TRBV6-3	TRBJ2-1	15	NA	CASSYAGTPYNEQFF	TGTGCCAGCAGTTACGCCGGGACGCCATACAATGAGCAGTTCTTC
TRBD1	TRBV29-1	TRBJ2-7	13	once	CSVATGGGYEQYF	TGCAGCGTTGCGACAGGGGGGGGCTACGAGCAGTACTTC